A selection of T cell receptor beta chains follows, all from one sample in a study of early T cells in non-severe SARS-CoV-2 infection. TCRdb reanalysed the 5' RACE reads using MiXCR and keeps one entry per CDR3 protein. The sample holds approximately 70,000 distinct CDR3 sequences; approximately 10% are singletons and the top ten take around 6.7%. Sequenced material: whole blood. Source of these receptors: an adult who was a healthcare worker with PCR-confirmed SARS-CoV-2 infection or an uninfected control (not recorded which). The CDR3 runs from the conserved cysteine through the conserved F or W. The D gene is left open where the match is weak. A clone size is listed for some rows: how often the clone was seen (once, few, many), or a class if it is expanded.

clone_size,v_call,d_call,j_call,cdr3_nt,cdr3_aa
-,TRBV3-1,-,TRBJ2-7,TGTGCCAGCAGCCCTTCCGTGGGAGAGCAGTACTTC,CASSPSVGEQYF
many,TRBV4-1,TRBD2,TRBJ2-2,TGCGCCAGCAGCCAGGGGACTAGCGGGAGTGGTACCGGGGAGCTGTTTTTT,CASSQGTSGSGTGELFF
many,TRBV9,-,TRBJ2-3,TGTGCCAGCAGCGTAGAGGGGAGGAGCACAGATACGCAGTATTTT,CASSVEGRSTDTQYF
few,TRBV7-2,-,TRBJ2-3,TGTGCCAGCAGCCTGTCCATTCATACGCAGTATTTT,CASSLSIHTQYF
many,TRBV6-5,-,TRBJ2-7,TGTGCCAGCCGACTAGGGGTAGGATCCTACGAGCAGTACTTC,CASRLGVGSYEQYF
-,TRBV20-1,TRBD1,TRBJ2-7,TGCAGTGCTGCGCCGGGACAGGGGGCTTTCGAGCAGTACTTC,CSAAPGQGAFEQYF
few,TRBV7-6,-,TRBJ1-4,TGTGCCAGCAGCTTAATTATGGGGAGAGGAAAACTGTTTTTT,CASSLIMGRGKLFF
-,TRBV11-3,-,TRBJ1-2,TGTGCCAGCAGCTTAGAAGGGGACACTTCTAACTATGGCTACACCTTC,CASSLEGDTSNYGYTF
-,TRBV29-1,-,TRBJ1-5,TGCAGCGTTGAAGCCGGGGGCGGCCAGCCCCAGCATTTT,CSVEAGGGQPQHF
many,TRBV12-3/TRBV12-4,-,TRBJ1-1,TGTGCCAGCAGTCCCGCGCGGAGGGACACTGAAGCTTTCTTT,CASSPARRDTEAFF
-,TRBV24-1,-,TRBJ2-1,TGTGCCACCAGTGACCCACCACGGACCGGGGAGCAGTTCTTC,CATSDPPRTGEQFF
many,TRBV14,-,TRBJ1-5,TGTGCCAGCAGCCAAGGACCCCTTGAAGCTCAGCCCCAGCATTTT,CASSQGPLEAQPQHF
-,TRBV11-2,-,TRBJ2-7,TGTGCCAGCAGCGCCGGACTTTCCTACGAGCAGTACTTC,CASSAGLSYEQYF